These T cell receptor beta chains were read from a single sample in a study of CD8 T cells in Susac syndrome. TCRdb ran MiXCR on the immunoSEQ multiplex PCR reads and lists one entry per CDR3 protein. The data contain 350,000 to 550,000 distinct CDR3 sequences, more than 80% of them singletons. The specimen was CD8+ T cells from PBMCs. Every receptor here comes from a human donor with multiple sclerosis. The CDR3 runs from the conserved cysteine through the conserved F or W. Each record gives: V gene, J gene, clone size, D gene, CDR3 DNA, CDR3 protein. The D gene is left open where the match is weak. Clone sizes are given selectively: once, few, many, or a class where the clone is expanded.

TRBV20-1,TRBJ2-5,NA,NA,TGCAGTGCTCCGGGGACTTCCCCGAACTACCAAGAGACCCAGTACTTC,CSAPGTSPNYQETQYF
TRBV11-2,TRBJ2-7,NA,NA,TGTGCCAGCAGCTCAGACTCAGGTCCTGCCTACGAGCAGTACTTC,CASSSDSGPAYEQYF
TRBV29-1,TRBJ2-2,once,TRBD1,TGCAGCGTTCCACAGGGGGTTAACACCGGGGAGCTGTTTTTT,CSVPQGVNTGELFF
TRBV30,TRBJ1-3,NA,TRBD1,TGTGCCTGGAGCGGGGCCACGACAGGGGTGGTTCACACCATATATTTT,CAWSGATTGVVHTIYF
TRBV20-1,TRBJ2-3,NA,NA,TGCAGTGCCCTAGCGCCGTATCGTGGGGGAAGCACAGATACGCAGTATTTT,CSALAPYRGGSTDTQYF
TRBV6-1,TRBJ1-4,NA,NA,TGTGCCAGCAGCGATGCCATGACTGGGAATGAAAAACTGTTTTTT,CASSDAMTGNEKLFF
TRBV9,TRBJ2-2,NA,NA,TGTGCCAGCAGCGTAGAGGGTTACACCGGGGAGCTGTTTTTT,CASSVEGYTGELFF
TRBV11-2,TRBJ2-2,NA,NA,TGTGCCAGCAGCCCCTGGGAGGCAGCCCAGAACACCGGGGAGCTGTTTTTT,CASSPWEAAQNTGELFF
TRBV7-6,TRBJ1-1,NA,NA,TGTGCCAGCAGCAAGGACCTGAGCACTGAAGCTTTCTTT,CASSKDLSTEAFF
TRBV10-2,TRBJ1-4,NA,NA,TGCGCCAGCAAGGGGCCCGGGGATGAAAAACTGTTTTTT,CASKGPGDEKLFF
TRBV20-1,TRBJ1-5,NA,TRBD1,TGCAGTGCACGAGGGACAGGAGGAAATCAGCCCCAGCATTTT,CSARGTGGNQPQHF
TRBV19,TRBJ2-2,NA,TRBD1,TGTGCCAGTAGTATCCCGGACAGGGGGCTTATCGGGGAGCTGTTTTTT,CASSIPDRGLIGELFF
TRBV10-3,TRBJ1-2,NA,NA,TGTGCCACCCTAGAAGCCTCACTGGAACACTATGGCTACACCTTC,CATLEASLEHYGYTF
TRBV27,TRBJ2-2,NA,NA,TGTGCCAGCAGTTATAACGAGGAGACCGGGGAGCTGTTTTTT,CASSYNEETGELFF
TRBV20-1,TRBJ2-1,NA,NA,TGCAGTGCTAGTAGGGCCACACACTCCTACAATGAGCAGTTCTTC,CSASRATHSYNEQFF
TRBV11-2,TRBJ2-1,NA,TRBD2,TGTGCCAGCACCTCCCTAGCGGGATTCTCCTACAATGAGCAGTTCTTC,CASTSLAGFSYNEQFF
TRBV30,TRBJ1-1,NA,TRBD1,TGTGCCTGGAGTGTACTGGGACAGGGGGTCACTGAAGCTTTCTTT,CAWSVLGQGVTEAFF
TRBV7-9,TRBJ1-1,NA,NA,TGTGCCAGCAGCTATATGACCCCGAACACTGAAGCTTTCTTT,CASSYMTPNTEAFF
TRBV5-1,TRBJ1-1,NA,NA,TGCGCCAGCAGCCCGAGGCACCCAAACACTGAAGCTTTCTTT,CASSPRHPNTEAFF
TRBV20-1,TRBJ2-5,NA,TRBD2,TGCAGTGCTAGAGATTTGGGGACTAGCGGGAGGTTCCAAGAGACCCAGTACTTC,CSARDLGTSGRFQETQYF
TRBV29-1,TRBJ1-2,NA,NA,TGCAGCGTCCAAACAGGGAATGGCTACACCTTC,CSVQTGNGYTF
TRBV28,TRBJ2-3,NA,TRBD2,TGTGCCAGCAGTTTACGGACTAGCGGGAGTATTTATACGCAGTATTTT,CASSLRTSGSIYTQYF
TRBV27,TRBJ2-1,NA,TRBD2,TGTGCCAGCAGCCTAGGACTAGCGGGATTTGAGCAGTTCTTC,CASSLGLAGFEQFF
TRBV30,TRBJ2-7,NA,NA,TGTGCCTGGAGTATGCGACAGTCCTACGAGCAGTACTTC,CAWSMRQSYEQYF
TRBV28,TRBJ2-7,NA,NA,TGTGCCAGCAGTTTATCGGACTCTGCGTACTACGAGCAGTACTTC,CASSLSDSAYYEQYF
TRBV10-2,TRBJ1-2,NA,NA,TGCGCCAGCAGTGAGGCGGCGGGGGCCGGCTATGGCTACACCTTC,CASSEAAGAGYGYTF
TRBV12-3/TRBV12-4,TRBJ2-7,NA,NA,TGTGCCAGCAGTCCCCTAGGGCAGGCCAACGAGCAGTACTTC,CASSPLGQANEQYF
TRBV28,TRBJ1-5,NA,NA,TGTGCCAGCAGTTTTCTGGCCAGCGAATATGATAGCAATCAGCCCCAGCATTTT,CASSFLASEYDSNQPQHF
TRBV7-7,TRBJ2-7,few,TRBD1,TGTGCCAGCAGCTTAGAGGCAGGGGGCTACGAGCAGTACTTC,CASSLEAGGYEQYF
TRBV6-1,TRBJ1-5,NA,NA,TGTGCCAGCAGTGAAGTAAGCACAGCTAATCAGCCCCAGCATTTT,CASSEVSTANQPQHF
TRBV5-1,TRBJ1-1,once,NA,TGCGCCAGCAGCTTGGCCCCTACAGGGATCAACACTGAAGCTTTCTTT,CASSLAPTGINTEAFF
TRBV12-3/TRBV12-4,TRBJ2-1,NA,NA,TGTGCCAGCAGTTTAACTAGGGGTAATTACAATGAGCAGTTCTTC,CASSLTRGNYNEQFF
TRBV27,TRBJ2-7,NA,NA,TGTGCCAGCGGGCCCTTCTACGAGCAGTACTTC,CASGPFYEQYF
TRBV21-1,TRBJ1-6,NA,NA,TGTGCCAGCAGCCCAAGGGGGGGAACAGCGAATTCACCCCTCCACTTT,CASSPRGGTANSPLHF
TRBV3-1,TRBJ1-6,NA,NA,TGTGCCAGCAGCCCAGCGAGGGAACCCCTCCACTTT,CASSPAREPLHF
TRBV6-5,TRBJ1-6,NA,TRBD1,TGTGCCAGCAGAGGTCAGGGGACAGGTTCACCCCTCCACTTT,CASRGQGTGSPLHF
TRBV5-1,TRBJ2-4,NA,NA,TGCGCCAGCAGCTCAAGGCTGGCGGGCGAAAACATTCAGTACTTC,CASSSRLAGENIQYF
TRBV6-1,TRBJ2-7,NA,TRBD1,TGTGCCAGCACCTCGGGACAGGGGACGAGGACCTACGAGCAGTACTTC,CASTSGQGTRTYEQYF
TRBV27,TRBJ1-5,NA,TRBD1,TGTGCCAGCAGTTGGACAGGGTCGGGCAATCAGCCCCAGCATTTT,CASSWTGSGNQPQHF
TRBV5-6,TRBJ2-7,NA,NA,TGTGCCAGCAGCTGGGATCTCGAGCAGTACTTC,CASSWDLEQYF
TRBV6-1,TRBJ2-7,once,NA,TGTGCCAGCAGTGGACTGGCCGACCAGAGCTACGAGCAGTACTTC,CASSGLADQSYEQYF
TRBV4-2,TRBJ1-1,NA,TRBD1,TGTGCCAGCAGCCAAGCCAGGGGGCCGAACACTGAAGCTTTCTTT,CASSQARGPNTEAFF
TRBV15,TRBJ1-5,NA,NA,TGTGCCACCAAGAAATGGGGGGCCAATCAGCCCCAGCATTTT,CATKKWGANQPQHF
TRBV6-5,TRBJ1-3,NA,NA,TGTGCCAGCAGCTCCAGGGGACACGCCATATATTTT,CASSSRGHAIYF
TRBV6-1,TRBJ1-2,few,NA,TGTGCCAGCAGTACCTTGGACACCCGGGCTGGCTACACCTTC,CASSTLDTRAGYTF
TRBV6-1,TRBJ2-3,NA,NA,TGTGCCAGCCATAAAGTGGGAGATTTAACGCAGTATTTT,CASHKVGDLTQYF
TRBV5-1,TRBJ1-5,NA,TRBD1,TGCGCCAGCAGCTTGGGGGGACAGGCAAATCAGCCCCAGCATTTT,CASSLGGQANQPQHF
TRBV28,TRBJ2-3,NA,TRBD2,TGTGCCAGCAGCGCTCCCGCCGGGCTAGCGGGAGGCACAGATACGCAGTATTTT,CASSAPAGLAGGTDTQYF
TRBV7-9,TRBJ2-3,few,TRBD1,TGTGCCAGCAGCCCCCGGACAGGGGGCACAGATACGCAGTATTTT,CASSPRTGGTDTQYF
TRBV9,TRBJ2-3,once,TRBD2,TGTGCCAGCAGCACTAACCTGGGACTAGCGGGCACTAGCACAGATACGCAGTATTTT,CASSTNLGLAGTSTDTQYF
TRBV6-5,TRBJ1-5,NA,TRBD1,TGTGCCAGCAGTTCCCTCCGGGACAGAAGGGGCAATCAGCCCCAGCATTTT,CASSSLRDRRGNQPQHF